A selection of T cell receptor beta chains follows, all from one sample in a study of CD8 T cells in Susac syndrome. In TCRdb, the immunoSEQ multiplex PCR reads were re-called with MiXCR into one record per CDR3 protein. The sample lists roughly 140,000 distinct CDR3 sequences, roughly 96% seen once, with 0.15% in the top ten. Sequencing used CD8+ T cells from PBMCs. The receptors stem from a human donor with multiple sclerosis. The CDR3 runs from the conserved cysteine through the conserved F or W. Fields, in order: J gene, clone size, V gene, D gene, CDR3 protein, CDR3 DNA. A D gene is named only where the DNA matches it firmly. Size is stated for part of the rows, as once, few or many counts, or as a class when the clone is expanded.

>TRBJ2-1|-|TRBV27|TRBD1
CASSSRYKGQVYNEQFF
TGTGCCAGCAGTTCTCGCTACAAGGGACAGGTCTACAATGAGCAGTTCTTC
>TRBJ1-5|-|TRBV20-1|TRBD1
CSANPGQGYESNQPQHF
TGCAGTGCTAACCCGGGACAGGGGTATGAGAGCAATCAGCCCCAGCATTTT
>TRBJ2-7|-|TRBV5-4|-
CASSGGGPQYF
TGTGCCAGCAGCGGTGGGGGACCCCAGTACTTC
>TRBJ2-3|-|TRBV12-3/TRBV12-4|TRBD2
CASSIAGGTSTDTQYF
TGTGCCAGCAGCATTGCGGGAGGTACTAGCACAGATACGCAGTATTTT
>TRBJ2-1|-|TRBV27|TRBD1
CASSYGRGTGVNEQFF
TGTGCCAGCAGTTACGGACGTGGGACAGGGGTAAATGAGCAGTTCTTC
>TRBJ2-5|-|TRBV12-3/TRBV12-4|-
CASSNDISLETQYF
TGTGCCAGCAGTAACGACATCTCTCTTGAGACCCAGTACTTC
>TRBJ2-1|-|TRBV29-1|-
CSVGALWDGSYNEQFF
TGCAGCGTTGGAGCTTTGTGGGACGGCTCCTACAATGAGCAGTTCTTC
>TRBJ2-1|-|TRBV4-2|-
CASSQDTGYYNEQFF
TGTGCCAGCAGCCAAGATACAGGGTATTACAATGAGCAGTTCTTC
>TRBJ2-5|-|TRBV3-1|-
CASSHLGQRTKETQYF
TGTGCCAGCAGCCACCTAGGTCAGCGGACCAAAGAGACCCAGTACTTC
>TRBJ2-3|-|TRBV9|-
CASSVSSGAFTDTQYF
TGTGCCAGCAGCGTTTCTTCCGGGGCCTTCACAGATACGCAGTATTTT
>TRBJ2-7|once|TRBV6-5|-
CASSPDRYEQYF
TGTGCCAGCAGCCCAGACAGATACGAGCAGTACTTC
>TRBJ2-7|-|TRBV18|-
CASSPVPPGPKPYEQYF
TGTGCCAGCTCACCCGTTCCCCCGGGGCCGAAACCCTACGAGCAGTACTTC
>TRBJ2-1|-|TRBV30|-
CAWSPRQVNNEQFF
TGTGCCTGGAGTCCTCGACAGGTTAACAATGAGCAGTTCTTC
>TRBJ2-7|-|TRBV5-6|-
CASSLGGDTYEQYF
TGTGCCAGCAGCTTGGGGGGGGACACCTACGAGCAGTACTTC
>TRBJ2-1|once|TRBV7-3|-
CASSSTAGAYNEQFF
TGTGCCAGCAGCTCGACGGCAGGGGCGTACAATGAGCAGTTCTTC
>TRBJ1-1|-|TRBV4-1|-
CASSQKGVGTEAFF
TGCGCCAGCAGCCAGAAGGGTGTCGGCACTGAAGCTTTCTTT
>TRBJ1-1|-|TRBV20-1|-
CSARVWGNTEAFF
TGCAGTGCTAGAGTCTGGGGGAACACTGAAGCTTTCTTT
>TRBJ1-2|-|TRBV23-1|-
CASSQPNYGYTF
TGCGCCAGCAGTCAGCCTAACTATGGCTACACCTTC
>TRBJ2-7|few|TRBV6-6|-
CASSYSSEQYF
TGTGCCAGCAGTTACTCCTCCGAGCAGTACTTC
>TRBJ2-7|-|TRBV7-9|TRBD1
CASSLESGQGAYEQYF
TGTGCCAGCAGCTTAGAGTCCGGACAGGGCGCCTACGAGCAGTACTTC
>TRBJ2-7|-|TRBV20-1|-
CSARGGHEQYF
TGCAGTGCTAGAGGTGGCCACGAGCAGTACTTC
>TRBJ2-1|-|TRBV27|TRBD1
CASSLSRRQGGPLEQFF
TGTGCCAGCAGTTTATCACGGAGACAGGGGGGACCTTTAGAGCAGTTCTTC
>TRBJ2-3|-|TRBV29-1|TRBD2
CSVAEDPSGGPSTDTQYF
TGCAGCGTGGCTGAGGACCCTAGCGGGGGCCCAAGCACAGATACGCAGTATTTT
>TRBJ1-5|-|TRBV4-1|-
CASSQEKGQPQHF
TGCGCCAGCAGCCAAGAAAAAGGTCAGCCCCAGCATTTT
>TRBJ2-1|-|TRBV14|-
CASSQFLGNEQFF
TGTGCCAGCAGCCAATTTCTGGGGAATGAGCAGTTCTTC
>TRBJ2-1|-|TRBV29-1|-
CSVGSEQFF
TGCAGCGTTGGGAGTGAGCAGTTCTTC
>TRBJ2-5|-|TRBV15|-
CATSTRGGPQETQYF
TGTGCCACCAGCACCAGGGGCGGTCCCCAAGAGACCCAGTACTTC
>TRBJ1-5|-|TRBV6-1|-
CASSAPAAGSNQPQHF
TGTGCCAGCAGTGCACCTGCTGCAGGGAGCAATCAGCCCCAGCATTTT
>TRBJ2-1|-|TRBV11-2|-
CASRLHGSNEQFF
TGTGCCAGCAGATTACACGGGTCAAATGAGCAGTTCTTC
>TRBJ1-2|-|TRBV9|-
CASSALGSNGYTF
TGTGCCAGCAGCGCCCTGGGGTCGAATGGCTACACCTTC
>TRBJ1-2|-|TRBV6-5|TRBD1
CASSYWGGGDGYTF
TGTGCCAGCAGTTACTGGGGAGGGGGCGACGGCTACACCTTC
>TRBJ2-2|-|TRBV30|TRBD2
CAWSVRGGPTGELFF
TGTGCCTGGAGTGTACGGGGGGGGCCCACCGGGGAGCTGTTTTTT
>TRBJ1-1|-|TRBV29-1|-
CSVELVVTGRNTEAFF
TGCAGCGTTGAGCTCGTTGTAACAGGACGGAACACTGAAGCTTTCTTT
>TRBJ2-4|once|TRBV6-5|-
CASSSYPNHAKNIQYF
TGTGCCAGCAGTTCCTACCCGAACCATGCCAAAAACATTCAGTACTTC
>TRBJ1-5|once|TRBV4-1|-
CASSLLNGANQPQHF
TGCGCCAGCAGCCTCCTGAACGGCGCCAATCAGCCCCAGCATTTT
>TRBJ2-5|-|TRBV6-5|TRBD2
CASNSQRGGPQETQYF
TGTGCCAGCAATTCCCAGCGGGGGGGGCCCCAAGAGACCCAGTACTTC
>TRBJ2-4|-|TRBV14|-
CASSQDLQTNSAKNIQYF
TGTGCCAGCAGCCAAGACTTGCAGACCAACTCAGCCAAAAACATTCAGTACTTC
>TRBJ2-5|-|TRBV5-6|-
CASSLAAVQETQYF
TGTGCCAGCAGCTTGGCGGCGGTCCAAGAGACCCAGTACTTC
>TRBJ2-4|-|TRBV4-1|TRBD2
CASSLGRGSDIQYF
TGCGCCAGCAGCCTGGGGCGGGGGAGCGACATTCAGTACTTC
>TRBJ1-6|-|TRBV30|-
CAWSLGSPLHF
TGTGCCTGGAGTCTGGGCTCACCCCTCCACTTT
>TRBJ2-7|-|TRBV7-9|-
CASRGGSSSYEQYF
TGTGCCAGCAGAGGGGGGTCAAGTTCCTACGAGCAGTACTTC